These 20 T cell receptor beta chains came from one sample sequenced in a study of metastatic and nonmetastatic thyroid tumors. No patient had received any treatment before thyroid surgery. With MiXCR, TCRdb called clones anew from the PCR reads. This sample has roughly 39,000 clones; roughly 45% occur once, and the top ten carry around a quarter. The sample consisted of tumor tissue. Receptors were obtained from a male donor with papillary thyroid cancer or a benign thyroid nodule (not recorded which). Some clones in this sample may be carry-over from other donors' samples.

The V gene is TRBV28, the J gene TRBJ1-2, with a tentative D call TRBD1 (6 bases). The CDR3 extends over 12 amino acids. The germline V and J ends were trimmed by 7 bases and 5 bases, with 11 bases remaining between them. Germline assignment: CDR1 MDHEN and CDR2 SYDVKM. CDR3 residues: CASTPDSYGYTF. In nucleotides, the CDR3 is TGTGCCAGCACCCCGGACAGTTATGGCTACACCTTC.

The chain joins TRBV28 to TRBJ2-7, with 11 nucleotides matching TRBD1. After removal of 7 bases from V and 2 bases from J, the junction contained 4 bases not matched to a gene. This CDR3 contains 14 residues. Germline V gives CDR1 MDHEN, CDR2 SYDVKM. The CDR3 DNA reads TGTGCCAGCACCCCGGGACAGGGGGCCTACGAGCAGTACTTC. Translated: CASTPGQGAYEQYF.

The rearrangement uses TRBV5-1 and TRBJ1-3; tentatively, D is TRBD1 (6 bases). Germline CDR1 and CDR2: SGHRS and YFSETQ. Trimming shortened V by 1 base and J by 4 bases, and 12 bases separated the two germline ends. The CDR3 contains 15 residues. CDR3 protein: CASSLSGGPGNTIYF. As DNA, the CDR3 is TGCGCCAGCAGCTTGAGTGGGGGGCCGGGAAACACCATATATTTT.

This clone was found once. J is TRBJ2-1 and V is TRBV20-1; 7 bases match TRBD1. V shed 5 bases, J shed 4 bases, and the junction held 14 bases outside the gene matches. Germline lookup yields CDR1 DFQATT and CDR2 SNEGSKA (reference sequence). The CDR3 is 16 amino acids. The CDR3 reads CSAQVKTGPNYNEQFF. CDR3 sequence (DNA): TGCAGTGCTCAAGTCAAGACAGGGCCGAATTACAATGAGCAGTTCTTC.

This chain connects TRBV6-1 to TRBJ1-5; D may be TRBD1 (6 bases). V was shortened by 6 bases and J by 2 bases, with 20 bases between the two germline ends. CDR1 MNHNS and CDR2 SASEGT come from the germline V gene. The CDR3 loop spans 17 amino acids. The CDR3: CASRPLGMAGGNQPQHF. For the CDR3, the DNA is TGTGCCAGCAGGCCACTGGGGATGGCAGGGGGCAATCAGCCCCAGCATTTT.

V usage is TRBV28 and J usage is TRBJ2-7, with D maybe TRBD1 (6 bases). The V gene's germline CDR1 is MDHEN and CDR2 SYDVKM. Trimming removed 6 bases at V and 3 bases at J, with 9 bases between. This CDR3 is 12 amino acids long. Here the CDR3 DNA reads TGTGCCAGCAGAAAACAGGGCTACGAGCAGTACTTC. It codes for CASRKQGYEQYF.

CDR3 DNA: TGTGCCTGGACCCAAGCAGGGACCTACGAGCAGTACTTC. As protein: CAWTQAGTYEQYF. V usage is TRBV30 and J usage is TRBJ2-7, with a possible D match to TRBD1 (5 bases). Looked up from germline, CDR1 is GTSNPN and CDR2 is SVGIG (reference sequence). V lost 4 bases and J 2 bases, leaving 12 bases between the germline ends. The CDR3 runs 13 residues.

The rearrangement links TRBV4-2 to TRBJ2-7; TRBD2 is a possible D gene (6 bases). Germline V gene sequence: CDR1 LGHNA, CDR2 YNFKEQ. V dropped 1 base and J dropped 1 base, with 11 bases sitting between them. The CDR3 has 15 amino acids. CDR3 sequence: CASSQAVAESYEQYF. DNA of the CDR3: TGTGCCAGCAGCCAAGCAGTAGCGGAATCCTACGAGCAGTACTTC.

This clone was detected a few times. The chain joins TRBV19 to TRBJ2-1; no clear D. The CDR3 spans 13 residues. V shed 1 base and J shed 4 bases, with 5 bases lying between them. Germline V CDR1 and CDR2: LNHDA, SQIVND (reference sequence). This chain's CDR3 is CASSIVGYNEQFF. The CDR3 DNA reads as TGTGCCAGTAGTATAGTAGGTTACAATGAGCAGTTCTTC.

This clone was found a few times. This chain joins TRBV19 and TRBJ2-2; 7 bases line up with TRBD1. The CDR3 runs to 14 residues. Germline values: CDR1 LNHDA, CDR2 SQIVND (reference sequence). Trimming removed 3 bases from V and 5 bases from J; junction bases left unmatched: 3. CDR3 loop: CASSMTGKTGELFF. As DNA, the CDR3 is TGTGCCAGTAGTATGACAGGGAAAACCGGGGAGCTGTTTTTT.

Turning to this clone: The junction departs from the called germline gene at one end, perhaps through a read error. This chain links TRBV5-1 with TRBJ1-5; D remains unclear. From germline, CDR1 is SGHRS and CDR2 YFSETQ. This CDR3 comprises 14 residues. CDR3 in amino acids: CASSLGCANQPQHF. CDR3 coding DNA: TGCGCCAGCAGTTTGGGATGTGCGAATCAGCCCCAGCATTTT.

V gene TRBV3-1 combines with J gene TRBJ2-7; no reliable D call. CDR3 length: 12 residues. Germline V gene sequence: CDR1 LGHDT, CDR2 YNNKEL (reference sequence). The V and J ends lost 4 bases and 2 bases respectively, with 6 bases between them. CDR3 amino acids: CASSRGAYEQYF. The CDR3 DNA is TGTGCCAGCAGCCGCGGCGCCTACGAGCAGTACTTC.

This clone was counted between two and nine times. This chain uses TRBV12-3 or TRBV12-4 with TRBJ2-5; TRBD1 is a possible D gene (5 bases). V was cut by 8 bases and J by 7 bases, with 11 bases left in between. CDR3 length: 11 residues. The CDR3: CASALRGTQYF. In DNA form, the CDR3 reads TGTGCCAGCGCCCTTAGGGGGACCCAGTACTTC.

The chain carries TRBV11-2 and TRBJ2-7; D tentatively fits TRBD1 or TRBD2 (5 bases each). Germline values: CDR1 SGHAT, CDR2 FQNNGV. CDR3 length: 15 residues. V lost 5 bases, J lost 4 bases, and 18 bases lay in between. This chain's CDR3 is CASSRNWERQYEQYF. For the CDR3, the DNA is TGTGCCAGCAGCCGGAATTGGGAGCGACAGTACGAGCAGTACTTC.

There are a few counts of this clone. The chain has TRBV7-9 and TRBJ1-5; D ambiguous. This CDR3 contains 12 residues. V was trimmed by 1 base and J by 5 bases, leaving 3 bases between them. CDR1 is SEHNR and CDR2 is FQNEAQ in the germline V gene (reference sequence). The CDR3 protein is CASSLDDQPQHF. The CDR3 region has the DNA TGTGCCAGCAGCTTAGACGATCAGCCCCAGCATTTT. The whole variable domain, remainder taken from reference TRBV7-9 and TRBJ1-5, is DTGVSQNPRHKITKRGQNVTFRCDPISEHNRLYWYRQTLGQGPEFLTYFQNEAQLEKSRLLSDRFSAERPKGSFSTLEIQRTEQGDSAMYLCASSLDDQPQHFGDGTRLSIL.

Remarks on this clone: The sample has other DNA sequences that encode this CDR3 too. The CDR3 DNA reads TGCGCCAGCAGCGGGACAGGAGGCCGTTGGAACACTGAAGCTTTCTTT. Amino acids: CASSGTGGRWNTEAFF. The chain recombines TRBV5-1 with TRBJ1-1; 8 bases are a match to TRBD1. The CDR3 is made up of 16 amino acids. The germline V gene encodes CDR1 SGHRS and CDR2 YFSETQ. V was pared by 4 bases and J by 1 base, with 9 bases of the junction left unmatched.

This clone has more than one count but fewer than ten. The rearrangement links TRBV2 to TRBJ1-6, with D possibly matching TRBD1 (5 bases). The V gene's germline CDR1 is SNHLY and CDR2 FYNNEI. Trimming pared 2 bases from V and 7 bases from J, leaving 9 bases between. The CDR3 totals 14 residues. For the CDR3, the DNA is TGTGCCAGCAGTGAACAGGGTAGGAATTCACCCCTCCACTTT. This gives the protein CASSEQGRNSPLHF.

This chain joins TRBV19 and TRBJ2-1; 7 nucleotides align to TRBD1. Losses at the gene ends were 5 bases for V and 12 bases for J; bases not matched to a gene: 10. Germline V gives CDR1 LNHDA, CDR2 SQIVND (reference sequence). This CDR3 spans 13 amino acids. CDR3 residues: CASSPLTGDPQFF. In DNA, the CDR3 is TGTGCCAGTAGTCCTCTCACAGGGGACCCGCAGTTCTTC.

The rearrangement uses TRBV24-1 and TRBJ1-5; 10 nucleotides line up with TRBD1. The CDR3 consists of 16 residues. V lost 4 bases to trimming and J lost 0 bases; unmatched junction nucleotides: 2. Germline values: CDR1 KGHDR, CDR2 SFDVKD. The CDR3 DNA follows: TGTGCCACCAGTGACGGGACAGGGGCTAGCAATCAGCCCCAGCATTTT. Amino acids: CATSDGTGASNQPQHF.

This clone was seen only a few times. CDR3 nucleotides: TGTGCCATCAGTGAGGCGGGGAAGGATGGCTACACCTTC. Translated, it gives CAISEAGKDGYTF. The chain combines TRBV10-3 with TRBJ1-2; D gene uncertain. In germline, CDR1 is ENHRY, CDR2 SYGVKD. The CDR3 sequence is 13 residues long. The V gene lost 2 bases and the J gene lost 6 bases, with 10 bases spanning the gap.